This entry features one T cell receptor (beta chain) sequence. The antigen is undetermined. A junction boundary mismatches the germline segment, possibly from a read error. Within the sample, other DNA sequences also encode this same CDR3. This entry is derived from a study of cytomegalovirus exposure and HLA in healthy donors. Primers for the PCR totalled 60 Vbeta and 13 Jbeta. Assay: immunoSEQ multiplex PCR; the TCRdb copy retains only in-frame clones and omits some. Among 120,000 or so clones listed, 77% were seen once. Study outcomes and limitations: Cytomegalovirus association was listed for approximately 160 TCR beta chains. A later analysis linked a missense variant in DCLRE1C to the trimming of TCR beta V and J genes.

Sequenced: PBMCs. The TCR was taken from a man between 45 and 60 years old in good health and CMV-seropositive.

CDR3 coding DNA: TGTGCCAGCAGTTCAACAGTTAATTCCCCCCTCCACTTT. Its translation is CASSSTVNSPLHF. The chain has TRBV6-5 and TRBJ1-6, with D unresolved. CDR3 length equals 13 residues. Germline V CDR1 and CDR2: MNHEY, SVGAGI.